One and the same sample provided the 23 T cell receptor beta chains below, sequenced in a study of vaccination and CD4 T cells after COVID-19. These receptors have no identified antigens. Treatment defined: roughly ten-day PBMC culture with coronavirus spike peptide pools or control peptides (ViraFEST assay). Cultured CD4+ T cells had their DNA profiled by the Oncomine TCR Beta short-read assay. TCRdb independently ran MiXCR on the PCR reads; one entry per CDR3 protein. The data show 15,000 or so distinct CDR3 sequences, around three fifths seen once. Material for sequencing was CD4+ T cells from blood, cultured in vitro. The source is a human donor who had recovered from COVID-19.

V gene TRBV5-4 combines with J gene TRBJ1-1, with D possibly being TRBD1 (5 bases). The CDR3 extends over 15 amino acids. Trimming shortened V by 0 bases and J by 3 bases, and 12 bases separated the two germline ends. CDR1 SGHNT and CDR2 YYREEE come from the germline V gene (reference sequence). In DNA form, the CDR3 reads TGTGCCAGCAGCTTGGAGCCAGGGAGAGACACTGAAGCTTTCTTT. Its protein is CASSLEPGRDTEAFF.

This clonotype has a handful of counts. J is TRBJ2-7 and V is TRBV2; no firm D call. The germline V gene encodes CDR1 SNHLY and CDR2 FYNNEI. V was shortened by 8 bases and J by 10 bases, with 15 bases between the two germline ends. The CDR3 spans 11 residues. The DNA for the CDR3 is TGTGCCAGCGGATATCGGATTAATCAGTACTTC. It is translated as CASGYRINQYF.

The chain employs TRBV20-1 and TRBJ1-3; no definite D call. The CDR3 consists of 16 residues. V lost 0 bases and J 2 bases, leaving 14 bases between the germline ends. Per germline, CDR1 DFQATT and CDR2 SNEGSKA (reference sequence). CDR3 residues: CSARDIASSTGNTIYF. The CDR3 coding sequence is TGCAGTGCTAGAGATATCGCGTCGAGTACTGGAAACACCATATATTTT.

The J gene is TRBJ2-5, the V gene TRBV6-1; 10 bases map to TRBD2. CDR3 length: 13 amino acids. CDR1 and CDR2 from the germline V gene are MNHNS and SASEGT. Trimming cost V 7 bases and J 6 bases; bases outside gene matches: 5. CDR3 coding DNA: TGTGCCAGCAAACCTAGCGGGAGCCAGACCCAGTACTTC. Protein sequence: CASKPSGSQTQYF.

The chain has TRBV6-1 and TRBJ2-5; D is possibly TRBD1 (6 bases). Germline-derived CDR1 and CDR2 are MNHNS and SASEGT. CDR3 size: 13 residues. V was shortened by 4 bases and J by 5 bases, with 11 bases between the two germline ends. This chain's CDR3 is CASSVHGGETQYF. The CDR3 bases are TGTGCCAGCAGTGTGCATGGGGGCGAGACCCAGTACTTC.

This chain links TRBV28 with TRBJ2-2; a possible D gene is TRBD2 (7 bases). Germline values: CDR1 MDHEN, CDR2 SYDVKM. This CDR3 is built from 14 residues. The ends were cut back, 6 bases at V and 4 bases at J, with 12 bases in the middle. The CDR3 spells CASRGGQGTGELFF. Written as DNA, the CDR3 is TGTGCCAGCAGGGGGGGGCAAGGCACCGGGGAGCTGTTTTTT. Full variable domain (missing parts from reference TRBV28 and TRBJ2-2): DVKVTQSSRYLVKRTGEKVFLECVQDMDHENMFWYRQDPGLGLRLIYFSYDVKMKEKGDIPEGYSVSREKKERFSLILESASTNQTSMYLCASRGGQGTGELFFGEGSRLTVL.

This clonotype showed up just a few times. V and J are TRBV2 and TRBJ1-4, with a weak D call TRBD1 (5 bases). Germline CDR1 is SNHLY and CDR2 is FYNNEI. V lost 6 bases and J 14 bases, leaving 16 bases between the germline ends. The CDR3 contains 12 residues. As DNA, the CDR3 is TGTGCCAGCAGGACCGGAAGGGGCGATCTGTTTTTT. Protein: CASRTGRGDLFF.

Written as DNA, the CDR3 is TGTGCCAGCAGCTTAGCATTGCGCAATGAGCAGTTCTTC. Translated, it gives CASSLALRNEQFF. V gene TRBV7-2 combines with J gene TRBJ2-1; the D is unclear. CDR1 SGHTA and CDR2 FQGNSA come from the germline V gene. The V end was cut by 0 bases, the J end by 6 bases, with 6 bases between. CDR3 length: 13 residues. Full variable domain (remainder filled in from reference TRBV7-2 and TRBJ2-1): GAGVSQSPSNKVTEKGKDVELRCDPISGHTALYWYRQSLGQGLEFLIYFQGNSAPDKSGLPSDRFSAERTGGSVSTLTIQRTQQEDSAVYLCASSLALRNEQFFGPGTRLTVL.

The chain couples TRBV7-6 to TRBJ1-5, with unresolved D. Trimming pared 5 bases from V and 0 bases from J, leaving 5 bases between. CDR1 and CDR2 (germline): SGHVS, FNYEAQ. CDR3 length: 13 residues. The CDR3 DNA is TGTGCCAGCAGCCGGAATAGCAATCAGCCCCAGCATTTT. The encoded protein is CASSRNSNQPQHF.

This chain connects TRBV28 to TRBJ1-5; D remains unclear. Trimming left V 8 bases short and J 0 bases short, with 14 bases between. The germline V gene has CDR1 MDHEN and CDR2 SYDVKM. The CDR3 has 15 residues. The CDR3 region has the DNA TGTGCCAGCGTCCTCGGACGGAATAGCAATCAGCCCCAGCATTTT. This translates into CASVLGRNSNQPQHF.

This clonotype has just a few counts. The genes are TRBV19 and TRBJ1-6; the match to TRBD1 covers 7 bases. The CDR3 consists of 15 residues. Germline CDR1 is LNHDA and CDR2 is SQIVND (reference sequence). With V trimmed by 6 bases and J by 9 bases, 11 bases remained unmatched. CDR3 nucleotides: TGTGCCAGTAGGACAGACAGGGCCAAAGGTTCACCCCTCCACTTT. This gives the protein CASRTDRAKGSPLHF.

The chain links TRBV19 to TRBJ2-3, with D perhaps TRBD2 (7 bases). V lost 7 bases, J lost 6 bases, and 17 bases lay in between. This CDR3 contains 14 residues. Germline CDR1 LNHDA, CDR2 SQIVND (reference sequence). The CDR3 sequence is CASKLRGGPDTQYF. The DNA for the CDR3 is TGTGCCAGTAAGCTTAGGGGGGGGCCGGATACGCAGTATTTT.

The genes are TRBV7-2 and TRBJ2-7, with 9 nucleotides matching TRBD2. This CDR3 region has 14 residues. The germline V gene has CDR1 SGHTA and CDR2 FQGNSA. Germline trimming cut 2 bases from V and 6 bases from J; bases unmatched to any gene: 5. CDR3 coding DNA: TGTGCCAGCAGCTTAACAAAGCGGGAGGTCGAGCAGTACTTC. Residues: CASSLTKREVEQYF.

This clonotype was seen only once. The chain employs TRBV6-1 and TRBJ1-2; 11 nucleotides align to TRBD1. After removal of 7 bases from V and 4 bases from J, the junction contained 14 bases not matched to a gene. Germline V gene data show CDR1 as MNHNS and CDR2 as SASEGT. The CDR3 is 17 amino acids. The CDR3 loop reads CASKRTGGSSRGYGYTF. In nucleotides, the CDR3 is TGTGCCAGCAAACGGACAGGGGGCTCATCCCGAGGCTATGGCTACACCTTC.

The chain couples TRBV19 to TRBJ2-1; a possible D gene is TRBD1 (6 bases). Germline CDR1 and CDR2: LNHDA and SQIVND (reference sequence). The CDR3 has 15 amino acids. The germline V and J ends were trimmed by 3 bases and 7 bases, with 16 bases remaining between them. The CDR3 DNA reads as TGTGCCAGTAGTATTACCGTTAACAGGGAAAATGAGCAGTTCTTC. This codes for CASSITVNRENEQFF.

The chain is built from TRBV19 and TRBJ1-1; D is perhaps TRBD1 (5 bases). The CDR3 is 15 residues long. Looked up from germline, CDR1 is LNHDA and CDR2 is SQIVND (reference sequence). The ends were cut back, 5 bases at V and 4 bases at J, with 17 bases in the middle. CDR3 sequence reads: CASSQSGIVATEAFF. CDR3 nucleotides: TGTGCCAGTAGTCAGTCAGGGATAGTGGCCACTGAAGCTTTCTTT.

The chain recombines TRBV20-1 with TRBJ2-2; weak D call: TRBD2 (5 bases). Germline V gene lookup returns CDR1 DFQATT and CDR2 SNEGSKA (reference sequence). Trimming removed 2 bases from V and 4 bases from J, with 17 bases in between. This CDR3 spans 16 amino acids. CDR3 coding DNA: TGCAGTGCTAGACGTCAGGCTGTTCGGGGCACCGGGGAGCTGTTTTTT. This gives the protein CSARRQAVRGTGELFF.

The chain employs TRBV27 and TRBJ2-5; 8 positions agree with TRBD1. The ends lost 0 bases at V and 5 bases at J; junction bases unmatched: 8. Germline V gives CDR1 MNHEY, CDR2 SMNVEV (reference sequence). CDR3 length: 16 amino acids. CDR3 protein: CASSLSRQGAGETQYF. The CDR3 bases are TGTGCCAGCAGTTTATCGCGCCAGGGGGCGGGGGAGACCCAGTACTTC.

The rearrangement joins TRBV15 to TRBJ2-7, with D perhaps TRBD1 or TRBD2 (5 bases each). The CDR3 extends over 16 amino acids. The ends were cut back, 0 bases at V and 2 bases at J, with 14 bases in the middle. The germline CDR1 and CDR2 sequences are LNHNV and YYDKDF (reference sequence). CDR3 region: CATSRDPGPTPYEQYF. DNA of the CDR3: TGTGCCACCAGCAGAGATCCGGGACCCACGCCCTACGAGCAGTACTTC.

V and J are TRBV12-3 or TRBV12-4 and TRBJ1-2; TRBD1 aligns across 8 bases. The CDR3 extends over 14 amino acids. J was trimmed by 8 bases and V by 4 bases; bases with no gene match: 9. CDR3 sequence (DNA): TGTGCCAGCAGTTGGAACAGGGGGAGTGGGGGCTACACCTTC. It yields the protein CASSWNRGSGGYTF.

This clonotype has just a few counts. V and J are TRBV19 and TRBJ1-2, with D maybe TRBD1 (5 bases). Germline CDR1 reads LNHDA; CDR2 reads SQIVND (reference sequence). CDR3 length: 14 residues. V was shortened by 1 base and J by 1 base, with 7 bases between the two germline ends. DNA of the CDR3: TGTGCCAGTAGTATAGGGGGGATTAACTATGGCTACACCTTC. It specifies CASSIGGINYGYTF.

The chain joins TRBV20-1 to TRBJ2-3; the match to TRBD1 covers 9 bases. The CDR3 length is 15 residues. Germline lookup yields CDR1 DFQATT and CDR2 SNEGSKA (reference sequence). Germline trimming cut 6 bases from V and 0 bases from J; bases unmatched to any gene: 7. For the CDR3, the DNA is TGCAGTGCCACTAACAGGGGGCGTAGCACAGATACGCAGTATTTT. It is translated as CSATNRGRSTDTQYF.

The genes are TRBV20-1 and TRBJ1-3; possible D gene TRBD1, 5 bases. Trimming took 3 bases from V and 9 from J, leaving 12 bases between them. This CDR3 comprises 12 residues. CDR1 and CDR2 from the germline V gene are DFQATT and SNEGSKA (reference sequence). The CDR3 nucleotides are TGCAGTGCTAGGGGAGGGGAGGGCACCATATATTTT. This gives the protein CSARGGEGTIYF.